This TCR beta chain is from a study of OX40 agonist ivuxolimab in advanced cancers. General study points: At doses 0.1 to 3.0 mg/kg, CD4+ and CD8+ clones expanded.

Trimming removed 4 bases at V and 6 bases at J, with 12 bases between. From germline, CDR1 is SGHRS and CDR2 YFSETQ. The CDR3 covers 13 residues. TCRdb keeps only in-frame clones here, not all; method: immunoSEQ multiplex PCR. Seen here are over 75,000 clones, approximately 90% observed once, and the top ten hold around 1.1%. In regard to this clone: Its antigen is currently unknown.

This sequence originates from an adult with an advanced solid tumor such as melanoma, head and neck, liver or kidney cancer. The rearrangement joins TRBV5-1 to TRBJ2-3; D call uncertain. Sequences were derived from CD4+ or CD8+ T cells sorted from blood, sampled in a trial of the OX40 agonist ivuxolimab. DNA of the CDR3: TGCGCCAGCAGCCTGGGAACGTGGGATACGCAGTATTTT. As protein: CASSLGTWDTQYF. Filled out from reference TRBV5-1 and TRBJ2-3, the complete variable domain reads KAGVTQTPRYLIKTRGQQVTLSCSPISGHRSVSWYQQTPGQGLQFLFEYFSETQRNKGNFPGRFSGRQFSNSRSEMNVSTLELGDSALYLCASSLGTWDTQYFGPGTRLTVL.